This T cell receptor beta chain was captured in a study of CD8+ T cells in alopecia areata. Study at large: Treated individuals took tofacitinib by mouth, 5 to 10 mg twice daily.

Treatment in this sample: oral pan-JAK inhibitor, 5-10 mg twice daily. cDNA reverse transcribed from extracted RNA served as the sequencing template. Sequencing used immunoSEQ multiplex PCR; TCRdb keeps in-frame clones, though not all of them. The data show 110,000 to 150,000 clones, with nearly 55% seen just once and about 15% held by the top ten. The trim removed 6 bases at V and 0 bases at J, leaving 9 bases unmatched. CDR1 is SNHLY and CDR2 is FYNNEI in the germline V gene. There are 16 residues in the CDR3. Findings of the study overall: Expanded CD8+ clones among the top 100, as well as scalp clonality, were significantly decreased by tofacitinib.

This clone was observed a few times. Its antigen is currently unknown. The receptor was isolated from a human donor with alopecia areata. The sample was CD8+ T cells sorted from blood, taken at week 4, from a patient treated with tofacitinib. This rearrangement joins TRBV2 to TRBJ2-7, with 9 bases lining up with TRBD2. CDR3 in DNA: TGTGCCAGCAGCCCCACCCTAGCGGGGCTCTCCTACGAGCAGTACTTC. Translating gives CASSPTLAGLSYEQYF.